This paragraph reports one TCR beta chain. This clonotype was counted at least ten times. Its antigen is not yet known. No much larger clone is present one base from it, and per-base qualities are unavailable. This specimen belongs to a study of regulatory T cells in long-lasting Graves disease (dated by TCRdb to the early 2020s). General notes on the study: Patients with newly diagnosed Graves' disease had been on antithyroid drugs for under 3 months. Persistent Graves' disease patients were compared with newly diagnosed Graves' disease patients by peripheral blood TCR sequencing and RNA sequencing. The study took place in China and was registered as a clinical trial. A total of around 33 samples underwent TCR sequencing, from about 13 patients with persistent Graves' disease and 20 or so patients with newly diagnosed Graves' disease.

The protocol used for the library was multiplex PCR. The run used an Illumina HiSeq 4000. TCR beta libraries were built with iRepertoire HTBI primers and Arm-PCR amplification of CDR3 regions. Before sequencing, the PCR products went through gel purification. The source study handled its data this way. Gene usage analysis of CDR3 amino acid clonotypes used the 55 to 65 TRBV and 12 to 15 TRBJ segments found across samples. COPE and FqMerger were used to merge the filtered high-quality paired reads into contigs. BLAST was used to align contigs to the IMGT TRBV, TRBD and TRBJ reference genes, and CDR3 was defined following IMGT. Any clonotype with a frequency above 0.1% was classified as a highly expanded clone. Shannon entropy served as the measure of repertoire diversity, while the Gini coefficient captured V-J evenness. Clonotypes shared by more than one individual were considered public. TCRdb reprocessed the public reads (quality trimming at Q25 with fastp, clone calling with MiXCR) and kept in-frame beta chains. Each entry merges the rows of one CDR3 protein and shows their most common DNA and genes. The V and J calls and clone size come from TCRdb's table, not from the authors' own analysis. Here the sample has about 470,000 distinct CDR3 sequences; 14% to 15% occur a single time. Clones ranked in the top ten supply 16% of the sample.

The time point label on this specimen signifies: newly diagnosed GD, antithyroid drugs for less than 3 months. RNA was extracted from PBMCs in TRIzol for both TCR sequencing and RNA sequencing. The diagnosis of Graves' disease was made according to American Thyroid Association guidelines. Patients were recruited from an endocrinology department in Xi'an, China. Each patient gave 8.5 to 9.5 milliliters of peripheral blood, collected in an EDTA anticoagulant tube. Ficoll Paque Plus density gradient separation was used to isolate PBMCs, and no additional T cell sorting was done. An Agilent 2100 Bioanalyzer and agarose gel were used to check RNA quality, while a NanoDrop 2000 measured RNA concentration. The full study reports these points: As a limitation, the authors acknowledged that the small sample size may reduce accuracy. Only the TCR beta chain was sequenced and analyzed. Patients with persistent disease shared more public clonotypes (fewer than 3,000) than newly diagnosed patients did (nearly 1,000). TRBV28, TRBJ1-2 and TRBJ2-5 were preferentially used in persistent disease, while TRBV20-1 and TRBJ2-1 were favored in newly diagnosed disease. Only peripheral blood was studied, because thyroid tissue, the primary lesion, was inaccessible. Compared with newly diagnosed patients, patients with persistent Graves' disease had lower TCR Shannon entropy and fewer highly expanded clones, which suggests clonal expansion.

Taken from the germline V gene, the CDR1 and CDR2 loops are SGHAT and FQNNGV. V and J are truncated by 5 bases and 9 bases respectively, leaving an intervening sequence of 23 bases. The CDR3 runs 16 residues from the cysteine to the phenylalanine. Only CDR3 DNA remains: 48 bases, in frame from the first base. This sample was also put to use in a study of T cells in Graves' hyperthyroidism and ophthalmopathy. The second investigation adds: A patient counted as having stable Graves' hyperthyroidism if no progression to ophthalmopathy occurred over 18 months of follow-up. Hyperthyroidism patients were aged 18 to 65 years and newly diagnosed, with disease duration of less than 2 months. Exclusion was applied to patients with uncontrolled infections, other autoimmune diseases, pregnancy or lactation. Diagnoses were based on clinical symptoms, serum thyroxine and TRAb, thyroid ultrasound and orbital computed tomography. The TCR CDR3 was subjected to a first round of RT-PCR using the HTBI primer set and the Qiagen OneStep RT-PCR kit. Most expanded thyroid clonotypes (frequency above 0.001) were also detected in blood, suggesting blood repertoires may reflect thyroid immune responses. A 13 V-J signature model separated ophthalmopathy from stable hyperthyroidism, with over 85% sensitivity and 81% to 82% specificity in cross-validation and 80%/75% in testing. In validation, the model predicted progression to ophthalmopathy a median of about 6 months before onset, with about 70% sensitivity and 72.22% specificity. To identify distinguishing TCR V-J signatures, a discovery cohort of some 99 patients was used, comprising some 43 with Graves' ophthalmopathy and around 57 with stable Graves' hyperthyroidism. Prospective prediction of ophthalmopathy was tested in an independent validation cohort consisting of roughly 19 hyperthyroidism patients and around 17 patients who later progressed to ophthalmopathy. The 100 or so discovery patients were divided at random into training and test sets in a 7:3 ratio. In addition, the study compared T-cell repertoires in thyroid tissue and in blood from roughly six Graves' hyperthyroidism patients. After sampling, hyperthyroidism patients received methimazole starting at 30 mg daily, and ophthalmopathy patients received high-dose intravenous methylprednisolone. A second multiplex PCR round built the libraries, followed by size selection and purification. Paired-end sequencing of the libraries was performed with 100 bp reads on an Illumina HiSeq2000. SOAPnuke was used to process the raw data, throwing out any read that contained adapters or uncalled bases, had a mean Phred below 15, or lacked an exact constant-primer or identifier match. COPE v1.2.5 was used to merge the high-quality paired reads, and each unique nucleotide sequence was defined as a clonotype. Clonotypes were aligned to IMGT TRBV, TRBD and TRBJ reference segments using MiTCR v1.1. Analysis was restricted to V-J combinations with a frequency above 0.0001, which covered approximately 99% of repertoires. A TCS score was defined as the ratio between F50 (clonal expansion) and ExV (chaos), using BLOSUM62-based TCRdist between CDR3 peptides within each V-J. Welch's t-statistics and random forest reduced just over 500 V-J features to under 15, which were used in a naive Bayes classifier (R e1071). Sample size was not statistically predetermined, and blinding of investigators to group allocation was not performed. TCR Vbeta CDR3 sequencing of 140 or so peripheral blood samples (more than 40 ophthalmopathy, some 75 hyperthyroidism and approximately 17 progressor patients) is reported in the paper.

The chain is encoded by TRBV11-2 joined to TRBJ2-4, with the D call perhaps TRBD1 or TRBD2, each one matching 5 bases. The sequencing here drew on peripheral blood mononuclear cells (PBMCs), taken at new diagnosis, from a patient treated with antithyroid drugs. This TCR was recovered from a woman aged 30 to 39 with Graves disease. Donor details come from another sample of the same person, matched by shared clones. The CDR3 reads CASSPLGRLPGSIQYF. The bases are TGTGCCAGCAGCCCATTGGGACGTCTTCCTGGTTCCATTCAGTACTTC.